Listed here are 25 T cell receptor beta chains from one sample, sequenced in a study of OX40 agonist ivuxolimab in advanced cancers. The repertoire was sequenced with immunoSEQ multiplex PCR; TCRdb's copy has only in-frame clones and lacks some. The repertoire has 40,000 to 45,000 clones, approximately 90% of them found once; the top ten carry about 5.5%. Sequencing was performed on CD4+ or CD8+ T cells sorted from blood, taken in a trial of the OX40 agonist ivuxolimab. The receptor source for this set is an adult with an advanced solid tumor such as melanoma, head and neck, liver or kidney cancer.

This chain joins TRBV28 and TRBJ1-2; 8 bases agree with TRBD1. Germline V gene sequence: CDR1 MDHEN, CDR2 SYDVKM. Trimming cost V 7 bases and J 4 bases; bases outside gene matches: 8. The CDR3 spans 14 residues. CDR3 bases: TGTGCCAGCATGGGGACAGGTACTTTCTATGGCTACACCTTC. It encodes CASMGTGTFYGYTF.

This clone has just one count. J is TRBJ1-3 and V is TRBV4-1, with D perhaps TRBD1 (5 bases). Trimming removed 0 bases from V and 0 bases from J, with 12 bases in between. The CDR3 has 17 amino acids. Germline CDR1 and CDR2: MGHRA and YSYEKL. The CDR3 here is CASSQDMTGRSGNTIYF. The CDR3 DNA follows: TGCGCCAGCAGCCAAGATATGACGGGACGCTCTGGAAACACCATATATTTT.

J is TRBJ1-2 and V is TRBV7-3, with D perhaps matching TRBD1 (6 bases). The CDR3 runs to 15 residues. The germline gives CDR1 SGHTA, CDR2 FQGTGA. Deletions cut 0 bases from V and 4 bases from J, with 12 bases between. The CDR3 loop reads CASSLTGGKGYGYTF. CDR3 in DNA: TGTGCCAGCAGCTTAACAGGGGGTAAAGGCTATGGCTACACCTTC.

In its sample, this clone was seen a few times. V usage is TRBV27 and J usage is TRBJ1-1; 8 nucleotides align to TRBD1. V was clipped by 10 bases and J by 0 bases; unmatched bases: 4. Germline lookup yields CDR1 MNHEY and CDR2 SMNVEV (reference sequence). CDR3 length: 13 amino acids. The CDR3: CATPGGLNTEAFF. In DNA, the CDR3 is TGTGCCACGCCAGGGGGCCTGAACACTGAAGCTTTCTTT.

The V call is TRBV18, the J call TRBJ2-1; 9 nucleotides agree with TRBD2. The CDR3 has 16 residues. Per the germline V gene, CDR1 is KGHSH and CDR2 is LQKENI. The V gene end was trimmed by 6 bases and the J gene end by 5 bases; junction bases not matched to a gene: 11. The CDR3 protein is CASSQTSGTINNEQFF. The CDR3 DNA reads as TGTGCCAGCTCCCAGACTAGCGGAACAATTAACAATGAGCAGTTCTTC.

The chain combines TRBV27 with TRBJ2-7, with TRBD1 matching over 9 bases. This CDR3 region has 14 residues. CDR1 MNHEY and CDR2 SMNVEV come from the germline V gene (reference sequence). J was trimmed by 2 bases and V by 8 bases; bases with no gene match: 7. The CDR3 sequence: CASRGDRVAYEQYF. CDR3 bases: TGTGCCAGCCGAGGGGACAGGGTGGCCTACGAGCAGTACTTC.

A note on this clone: Other DNA sequences in this sample translate to the same CDR3. CDR3 DNA sequence: TGCAGTGCTAGAGGCGGCTACGAGCAGTACTTC. Translating it yields CSARGGYEQYF. This chain joins TRBV20-1 and TRBJ2-7; no clear D. This CDR3 comprises 11 residues. The V and J ends lost 1 base and 3 bases respectively, with 4 bases between them. CDR1 and CDR2 from the germline V gene are DFQATT and SNEGSKA (reference sequence).

This sequence joins TRBV4-1 and TRBJ2-2; a possible D gene is TRBD1 (6 bases). The germline V gene encodes CDR1 MGHRA and CDR2 YSYEKL. CDR3 length: 18 residues. V was pared by 2 bases and J by 4 bases, with 20 bases between. The CDR3 sequence: CASSQTFGPGAATGELFF. The CDR3 region has the DNA TGCGCCAGCAGCCAAACGTTCGGTCCAGGGGCTGCCACCGGGGAGCTGTTTTTT.

The rearrangement joins TRBV30 to TRBJ2-1; TRBD1 aligns across 11 bases. Germline V gives CDR1 GTSNPN, CDR2 SVGIG (reference sequence). This CDR3 has 13 residues. The V segment lost 7 bases and the J segment 4 bases; nucleotides outside the gene matches: 3. CDR3 protein: CASGTGGYNEQFF. For the CDR3, the DNA is TGTGCCTCCGGGACAGGGGGTTACAATGAGCAGTTCTTC.

The V call is TRBV7-8, the J call TRBJ2-2, with no clear D. Germline assignment: CDR1 SGHVS and CDR2 FQNEAQ. The CDR3 is 13 residues long. Trimming stripped 2 bases from V and 4 bases from J, with 5 bases between. The DNA of the CDR3 is TGTGCCAGCAGCTTAATCAGCACCGGGGAGCTGTTTTTT. Translated, it gives CASSLISTGELFF.

V is TRBV7-9 and J is TRBJ2-5; 8 bases fit TRBD2. The germline gives CDR1 SEHNR, CDR2 FQNEAQ (reference sequence). The CDR3 contains 15 residues. The V segment lost 3 bases and the J segment 4 bases; nucleotides outside the gene matches: 7. The CDR3 sequence: CASSFERERAETQYF. The CDR3 DNA sequence: TGTGCCAGCAGCTTTGAGCGGGAGAGGGCAGAGACCCAGTACTTC.

V is TRBV9 and J is TRBJ2-1; D is unresolved. Germline assignment: CDR1 SGDLS and CDR2 YYNGEE. V was clipped by 0 bases and J by 7 bases, with 8 bases between them. CDR3 size: 13 residues. The DNA for the CDR3 is TGTGCCAGCAGCGTAGGAATCTGGAATGAGCAGTTCTTC. Its translation: CASSVGIWNEQFF.

This sequence joins TRBV19 and TRBJ2-3, with 11 bases identical to TRBD2. Trimming took 4 bases from V and 8 from J; bases not matched to a gene: 11. The CDR3 has 16 amino acids. Germline values: CDR1 LNHDA, CDR2 SQIVND (reference sequence). CDR3 nucleotide sequence: TGTGCCAGTAGTAAAACTAGCGGGAGTATTCCGGGTACGCAGTATTTT. Protein sequence: CASSKTSGSIPGTQYF. Together with reference TRBV19 and TRBJ2-3, the CDR3 gives the full variable domain: DGGITQSPKYLFRKEGQNVTLSCEQNLNHDAMYWYRQDPGQGLRLIYYSQIVNDFQKGDIAEGYSVSREKKESFPLTVTSAQKNPTAFYLCASSKTSGSIPGTQYFGPGTRLTVL.

The table lists this clone with a few counts. This chain joins TRBV11-2 and TRBJ1-2; D possibly corresponds to TRBD1 (6 bases). V lost 5 bases and J lost 4, with 20 bases in between. There are 16 residues in the CDR3. Germline-derived CDR1 and CDR2 are SGHAT and FQNNGV. Written as DNA, the CDR3 is TGTGCCAGCAGCCCTGTCCGGAACAGGGCAGGCTATGGCTACACCTTC. This codes for CASSPVRNRAGYGYTF.

The chain links TRBV30 to TRBJ1-6, with D possibly matching TRBD1 (5 bases). Germline loops: CDR1 GTSNPN, CDR2 SVGIG (reference sequence). V lost 2 bases to trimming and J lost 7 bases, with 9 bases between them. The CDR3 runs 13 residues. CDR3 coding DNA: TGTGCCTGGAGTCAGGGTCGGAATTCACCCCTCCACTTT. Translation gives CAWSQGRNSPLHF.

The chain employs TRBV28 and TRBJ1-1; 10 bases match TRBD1. The V segment lost 8 bases and the J segment 3 bases; nucleotides outside the gene matches: 9. The CDR3 totals 15 residues. Germline V lookup: CDR1 MDHEN, CDR2 SYDVKM. For the CDR3, the DNA is TGTGCCAGCCGACAGGGGGCTCCAACCCACACTGAAGCTTTCTTT. Protein: CASRQGAPTHTEAFF.

CDR3 sequence (DNA): TGTGCCTGGAGTGTAGCGGCCGGTGGATACAATGAGCAGTTCTTC. Residues: CAWSVAAGGYNEQFF. The rearrangement joins TRBV30 to TRBJ2-1; D possibly corresponds to TRBD2 (5 bases). Trimming removed 0 bases at V and 4 bases at J, with 13 bases between. The CDR3 is made up of 15 amino acids. Per the germline V gene, CDR1 is GTSNPN and CDR2 is SVGIG (reference sequence). Together with reference TRBV30 and TRBJ2-1, the CDR3 gives the full variable domain: SQTIHQWPATLVQPVGSPLSLECTVEGTSNPNLYWYRQAAGRGLQLLFYSVGIGQISSEVPQNLSASRPQDRQFILSSKKLLLSDSGFYLCAWSVAAGGYNEQFFGPGTRLTVL.

The J gene is TRBJ2-7, the V gene TRBV21-1; the table's TRBD1 call for D was not verified on the DNA. TRBV21-1 is a pseudogene locus. CDR3 length equals 14 residues. CDR3 DNA: TGTGCCAGCTCCAAGGCGGGACAGGAGTCCGAGCAGTACTTC. Amino acids: CASSKAGQESEQYF.

V is TRBV10-3 and J is TRBJ2-7; no clear D. The CDR3 consists of 12 residues. V was pared by 0 bases and J by 6 bases, with 6 bases between. Germline CDR1 is ENHRY and CDR2 is SYGVKD. As DNA, the CDR3 is TGTGCCATCAGTGAGTCGGTGGGCGAGCAGTACTTC. Its translation is CAISESVGEQYF.

This sequence joins TRBV28 and TRBJ2-5, with no clear D. Germline V gives CDR1 MDHEN, CDR2 SYDVKM. With 4 bases removed from V and 5 bases from J, the gap between germline ends came to 17 bases. The CDR3 is made up of 15 amino acids. The DNA of the CDR3 is TGTGCCAGCAGTTCCCGGGCCAGACCAATGGAGACCCAGTACTTC. This sequence encodes CASSSRARPMETQYF.

The V call is TRBV7-6, the J call TRBJ2-3; TRBD2 is a possible D gene (6 bases). This CDR3 contains 16 residues. Trimming pared 1 base from V and 5 bases from J, leaving 16 bases between. Germline V lookup: CDR1 SGHVS, CDR2 FNYEAQ. The CDR3 sequence is CASSLGSAAGKDTQYF. CDR3 nucleotide sequence: TGTGCCAGCAGCTTAGGGTCCGCGGCGGGGAAAGATACGCAGTATTTT.

This clone was recorded a few times. The V gene is TRBV5-6, the J gene TRBJ2-7; no clear D. CDR1 and CDR2 from the germline V gene are SGHDT and YYEEEE. Trimming left V 0 bases short and J 2 bases short, with 6 bases between. The CDR3 runs to 13 residues. CDR3 residues: CASSLGHAYEQYF. The CDR3 nucleotides are TGTGCCAGCAGCTTGGGTCATGCCTACGAGCAGTACTTC.

This sequence joins TRBV6-6 and TRBJ2-7; either TRBD1 or TRBD2 may supply D (5 bases each). The ends were cut back, 2 bases at V and 3 bases at J, with 8 bases in the middle. This CDR3 has 13 residues. CDR1 and CDR2 from the germline V gene are MNHNY and SVGAGI (reference sequence). The DNA of the CDR3 is TGTGCCAGCAGTTACCCAGGGAGCTACGAGCAGTACTTC. Protein: CASSYPGSYEQYF.

The chain links TRBV10-2 to TRBJ2-5, with 9 bases matching TRBD2. The CDR3 loop spans 14 amino acids. CDR1 and CDR2 (germline): WSHSY, SAAADI. Losses at the gene ends were 6 bases for V and 5 bases for J; bases not matched to a gene: 7. As DNA, the CDR3 is TGCGCCAGCAGGGGACTAGCAGCAGGGGAGACCCAGTACTTC. This encodes CASRGLAAGETQYF.

J is TRBJ2-1 and V is TRBV5-1; TRBD2 aligns across 10 bases. After removal of 0 bases from V and 7 bases from J, the junction contained 4 bases not matched to a gene. CDR1 and CDR2 (germline): SGHRS, YFSETQ. This CDR3 has 15 amino acids. DNA for the CDR3: TGCGCCAGCAGCTTGGAACTAGCGGGGCCTAATGAGCAGTTCTTC. This encodes CASSLELAGPNEQFF.